The clone carrying this TCR beta chain showed up just a few times. Its antigen is still unknown. CDR1 PRHDT and CDR2 FYEKMQ come from the germline V gene (reference sequence). CDR3 length: 12 residues. V was pared by 3 bases and J by 3 bases, with 6 bases between. The data were taken from a study of beta chain features in type 1 diabetes. About the research overall: Age, gender and cell yields were similar between patients and healthy donors. Study-wide points: Within patients, naive, central memory and Treg TCRB repertoires seemed more similar than within healthy donors. People with Type 1 diabetes carried modestly yet significantly shorter TCRB CDR3s in all four CD4+ subsets.

Expressed TCRB transcripts were sequenced, since all the RNA that had been isolated was reverse transcribed. An average approximately 4 million reads came from naive, central memory and regulatory T cell samples. Measured with immunoSEQ multiplex PCR; TCRdb has only the in-frame clones, and not every one. The repertoire consists of just over 150,000 clones, with 11% occurring once and the leading ten covering 2% to 2.5%. The rearrangement joins TRBV13 to TRBJ2-7; D uncertain. The source material was central memory CD4+ T cells from blood. The receptor comes from a man aged 18 to 29 in good health. The DNA of the CDR3 is TGTGCCAGCAGCTTCGCTAGCTACGAGCAGTACTTC. Translated: CASSFASYEQYF.